This T cell receptor (beta chain) was sequenced in a study of post-analysis software for immune sequencing data. Study findings and constraints: Patients had higher frequencies than controls of about five TRBV segments, including TRBV5-6, TRBV5-1 and TRBV20-1.

Turning to this clonotype: Its antigen is undetermined.

The library was made from cDNA and included unique molecular identifiers. TCRdb re-called the PCR reads through MiXCR, storing one row per CDR3 protein. The table records about 770,000 distinct CDR3 sequences, more than 45% of them present only once. Trimming removed 5 bases at V and 3 bases at J, with 17 bases between. The CDR3 contains 15 residues. Germline V gives CDR1 DFQATT, CDR2 SNEGSKA (reference sequence). The sample consisted of blood. V gene TRBV20-1 combines with J gene TRBJ2-1; D gene uncertain. The clonotype comes from a girl aged 10 to 17 with multiple sclerosis. The CDR3 DNA follows: TGCAGTGCTTATCCTGGCAGCTTCTTCTACAATGAGCAGTTCTTC. This codes for CSAYPGSFFYNEQFF.